This T cell receptor (beta chain) was recovered during a study of T cells in Graves' hyperthyroidism and ophthalmopathy. Turning to the study itself: Once the initial diagnosis was made, peripheral blood was obtained before any treatment.

The TCR beta CDR3 regions underwent amplification using RNA transcripts as the source. HTBI primers were the set used in a first-round RT-PCR of the TCR CDR3. TCRdb called the multiplex PCR reads again in MiXCR, with one record for every CDR3 protein. This table holds approximately 300,000 distinct CDR3 sequences, over 15% found once. Source material: blood. This clonotype originated in a woman aged 55-70 years with Graves' ophthalmopathy.

CDR3 in amino acids: CSVEESRDIAHTF. In DNA, the CDR3 is TGCAGCGTTGAAGAAAGCCGGGACATTGCGCACACCTTC. This sequence joins TRBV29-1 and TRBJ1-2; D perhaps matches TRBD1 (6 bases). Germline V gene sequence: CDR1 SQVTM, CDR2 ANQGSEA. The CDR3 length is 13 residues. V gave up 0 bases and J gave up 12 bases, with 17 bases separating them.